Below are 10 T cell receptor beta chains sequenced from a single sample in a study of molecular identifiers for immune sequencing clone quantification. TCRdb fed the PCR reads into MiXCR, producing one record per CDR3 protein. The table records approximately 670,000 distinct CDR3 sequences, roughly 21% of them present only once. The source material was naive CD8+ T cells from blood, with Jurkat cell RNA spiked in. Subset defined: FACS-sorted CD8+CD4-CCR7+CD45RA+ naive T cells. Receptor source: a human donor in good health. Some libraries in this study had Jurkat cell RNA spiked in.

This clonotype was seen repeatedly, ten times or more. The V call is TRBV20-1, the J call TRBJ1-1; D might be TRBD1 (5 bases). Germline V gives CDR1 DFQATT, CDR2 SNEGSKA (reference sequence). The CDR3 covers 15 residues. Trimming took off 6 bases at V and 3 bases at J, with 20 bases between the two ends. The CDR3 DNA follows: TGCAGTGCCCTTAGGAGGGGCGGAGGGGACACTGAAGCTTTCTTT. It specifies CSALRRGGGDTEAFF.

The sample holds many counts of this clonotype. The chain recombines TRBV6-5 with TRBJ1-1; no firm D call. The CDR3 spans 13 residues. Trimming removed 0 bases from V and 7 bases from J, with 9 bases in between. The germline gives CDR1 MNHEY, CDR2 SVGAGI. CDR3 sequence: CASSYSWTLEAFF. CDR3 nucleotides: TGTGCCAGCAGTTACTCGTGGACTCTTGAAGCTTTCTTT.

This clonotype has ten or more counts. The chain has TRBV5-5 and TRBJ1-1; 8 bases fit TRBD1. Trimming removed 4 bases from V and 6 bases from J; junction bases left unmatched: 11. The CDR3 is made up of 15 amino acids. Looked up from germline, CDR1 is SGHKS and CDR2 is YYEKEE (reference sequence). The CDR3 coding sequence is TGTGCCAGCAGCCCCGGACAGGGCAAGTTTCCTGAAGCTTTCTTT. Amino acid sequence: CASSPGQGKFPEAFF.

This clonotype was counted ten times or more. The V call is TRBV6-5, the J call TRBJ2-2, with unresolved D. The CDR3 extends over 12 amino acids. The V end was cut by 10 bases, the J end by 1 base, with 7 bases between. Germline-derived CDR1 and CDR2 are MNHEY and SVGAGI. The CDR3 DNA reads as TGTGCCACCCACAGGAACACCGGGGAGCTGTTTTTT. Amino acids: CATHRNTGELFF.

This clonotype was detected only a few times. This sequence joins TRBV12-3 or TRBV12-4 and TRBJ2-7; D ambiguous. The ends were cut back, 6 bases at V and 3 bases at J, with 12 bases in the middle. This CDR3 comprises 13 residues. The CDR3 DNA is TGTGCCAGCAGCTCGACACCAAACTACGAGCAGTACTTC. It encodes CASSSTPNYEQYF.

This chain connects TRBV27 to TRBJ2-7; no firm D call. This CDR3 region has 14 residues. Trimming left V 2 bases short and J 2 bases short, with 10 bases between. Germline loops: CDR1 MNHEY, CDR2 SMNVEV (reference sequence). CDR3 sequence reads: CASSLRTRTYEQYF. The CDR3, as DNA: TGTGCCAGCAGTTTACGAACACGAACCTACGAGCAGTACTTC.

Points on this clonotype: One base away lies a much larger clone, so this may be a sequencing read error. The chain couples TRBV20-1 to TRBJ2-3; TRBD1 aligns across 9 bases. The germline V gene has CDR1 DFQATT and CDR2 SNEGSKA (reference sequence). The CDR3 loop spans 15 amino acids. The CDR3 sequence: CSARDRDRVSDTRYF. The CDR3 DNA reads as TGCAGTGCTAGGGACAGGGACAGGGTCTCCGATACGCGGTATTTT.

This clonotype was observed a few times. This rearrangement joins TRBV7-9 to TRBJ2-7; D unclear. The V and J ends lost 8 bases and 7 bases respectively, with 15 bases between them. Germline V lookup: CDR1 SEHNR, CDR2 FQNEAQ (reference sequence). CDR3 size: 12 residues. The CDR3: CASGLEPREQYF. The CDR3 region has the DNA TGTGCCAGCGGCCTCGAACCGAGGGAGCAGTACTTC.

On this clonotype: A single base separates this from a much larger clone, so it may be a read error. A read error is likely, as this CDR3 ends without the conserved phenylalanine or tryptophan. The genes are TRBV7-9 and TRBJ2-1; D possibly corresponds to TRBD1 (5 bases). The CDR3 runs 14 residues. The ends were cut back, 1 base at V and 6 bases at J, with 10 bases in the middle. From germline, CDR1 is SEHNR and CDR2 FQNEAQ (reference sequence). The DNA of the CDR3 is TGTGCCAGCAGCTTAGGTCAGGGTCCCAATGAGCAGTTCCTC. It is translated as CASSLGQGPNEQFL.

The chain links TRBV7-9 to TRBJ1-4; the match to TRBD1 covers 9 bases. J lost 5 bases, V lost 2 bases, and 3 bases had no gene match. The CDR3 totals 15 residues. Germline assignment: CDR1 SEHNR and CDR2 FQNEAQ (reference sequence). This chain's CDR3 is CASSLSTGGNEKLFF. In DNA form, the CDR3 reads TGTGCCAGCAGCTTATCGACAGGGGGAAATGAAAAACTGTTTTTT.